Each of the 21 T cell receptor beta chains below was sequenced from the same sample in a study of cytomegalovirus exposure and HLA in healthy donors. 13 Jbeta primers and 60 Vbeta primers were used for the PCR. Produced via immunoSEQ multiplex PCR; TCRdb's table is partial and in-frame only. The sample lists roughly 140,000 clones; 60% to 85% were seen once. The sequenced sample was PBMCs. The source is a man between 18 and 35 years old in good health and CMV-seronegative.

The count of this clone is one. The rearrangement joins TRBV28 to TRBJ2-7; 7 bases agree with TRBD2. V gave up 0 bases and J gave up 0 bases; unmatched junction bases: 2. This CDR3 contains 15 residues. CDR1 is MDHEN, CDR2 SYDVKM, per germline. This CDR3 reads CASSLWGEGSYEQYF. The DNA for the CDR3 is TGTGCCAGCAGTTTATGGGGGGAGGGCTCCTACGAGCAGTACTTC.

A few counts support this clone. V gene TRBV6-5 combines with J gene TRBJ1-1; D might be TRBD1 (6 bases). CDR3 length: 14 residues. V lost 2 bases, J lost 0 bases, and 7 bases lay in between. Germline assignment: CDR1 MNHEY and CDR2 SVGAGI. CDR3 coding DNA: TGTGCCAGCAGTTACCAGGGGCTGAACACTGAAGCTTTCTTT. It translates to CASSYQGLNTEAFF.

Here the CDR3 reads CASRNRTGVFYEQYF. The CDR3 nucleotides read TGTGCCAGCAGGAATCGGACAGGGGTGTTTTACGAGCAGTACTTC. V and J are TRBV2 and TRBJ2-7, with 9 bases aligning to TRBD1. Germline assignment: CDR1 SNHLY and CDR2 FYNNEI. CDR3 length: 15 residues. V dropped 6 bases and J dropped 4; count of bases not matched to a gene: 10. The full variable domain, with the rest looked up from reference TRBV2 and TRBJ2-7, is EPEVTQTPSHQVTQMGQEVILRCVPISNHLYFYWYRQILGQKVEFLVSFYNNEISEKSEIFDDQFSVERPDGSNFTLKIRSTKLEDSAMYFCASRNRTGVFYEQYFGPGTRLTVT.

This clone was observed a few times. This rearrangement joins TRBV6-1 to TRBJ1-2, with a weak D call TRBD1 (5 bases). Trimming took off 6 bases at V and 10 bases at J, with 12 bases between the two ends. The CDR3 has 11 amino acids. Per the germline V gene, CDR1 is MNHNS and CDR2 is SASEGT. CDR3 sequence (DNA): TGTGCCAGCAGCCGGGACTTCCCCTACACCTTC. It translates to CASSRDFPYTF.

The rearrangement links TRBV29-1 to TRBJ2-7, with D possibly matching TRBD2 (7 bases). V gave up 6 bases and J gave up 2 bases, with 20 bases separating them. Germline V gene data show CDR1 as SQVTM and CDR2 as ANQGSEA. The CDR3 length is 15 residues. The CDR3 protein is CSVLGGGADPYEQYF. For the CDR3, the DNA is TGCAGCGTCCTAGGGGGGGGCGCAGATCCCTACGAGCAGTACTTC.

The rearrangement joins TRBV7-2 to TRBJ2-5, with D possibly matching TRBD2 (6 bases). The better agreement between TRBJ2-7 and the DNA end casts doubt on the J call. This CDR3 contains 13 residues. In germline, CDR1 is SGHTA, CDR2 FQGNSA. The CDR3 sequence is CASSWTTTYEQYF. CDR3 in DNA: TGTGCCAGCAGCTGGACTACCACCTACGAGCAGTACTTC.

V is TRBV4-1 and J is TRBJ2-1, with D possibly matching TRBD2 (7 bases). Germline lookup yields CDR1 MGHRA and CDR2 YSYEKL. The ends were cut back, 5 bases at V and 2 bases at J, with 16 bases in the middle. The CDR3 covers 16 residues. DNA of the CDR3: TGCGCCAGCAGCTCTCGCGGGGGCTTCCCCTACAATGAGCAGTTCTTC. This gives the protein CASSSRGGFPYNEQFF.

This clone was seen more than once but under ten times. The CDR3 protein is CASSLRQGYYEQYF. The CDR3 bases are TGTGCCAGCAGCCTTCGACAGGGGTACTACGAGCAGTACTTC. V is TRBV13 and J is TRBJ2-7, with TRBD1 matching 8 bases. Germline trimming cut 5 bases from V and 3 bases from J; bases unmatched to any gene: 6. The CDR3 covers 14 residues. The germline gives CDR1 PRHDT, CDR2 FYEKMQ (reference sequence).

The V gene is TRBV25-1, the J gene TRBJ2-7; no firm D call. The germline V gene has CDR1 MGHDK and CDR2 SYGVNS. Trimming took off 3 bases at V and 1 base at J, with 10 bases between the two ends. CDR3 length: 14 amino acids. CDR3 DNA sequence: TGTGCCAGCAGTGAGTATTCGGGTTCCTACGAGCAGTACTTC. This encodes CASSEYSGSYEQYF.

The V gene is TRBV7-9, the J gene TRBJ2-5, with D perhaps matching TRBD2 (6 bases). CDR1 is SEHNR and CDR2 is FQNEAQ in the germline V gene (reference sequence). This CDR3 contains 16 residues. V was trimmed by 2 bases and J by 2 bases, leaving 15 bases between them. DNA of the CDR3: TGTGCCAGCAGCTTAAAAGTAGCGGCGGTACAAGAGACCCAGTACTTC. Protein product: CASSLKVAAVQETQYF.

In DNA, the CDR3 is TGTGCCAGCAGCTACCAGGGATTCACAGATACGCAGTATTTT. It is translated as CASSYQGFTDTQYF. The chain uses TRBV5-6 and TRBJ2-3, with D possibly TRBD1 on 5 matching bases. The CDR3 is 14 amino acids. Germline CDR1 and CDR2: SGHDT and YYEEEE. The V and J ends lost 3 bases and 2 bases respectively, with 10 bases between them.

This clone was counted only a few times. The rearrangement uses TRBV9 and TRBJ2-2; tentative D call: TRBD2 (6 bases). CDR1 and CDR2 (germline): SGDLS, YYNGEE. V was trimmed by 1 base and J by 2 bases, leaving 9 bases between them. The CDR3 is 15 amino acids. DNA for the CDR3: TGTGCCAGCAGCGTACTAGCGAGTAACACCGGGGAGCTGTTTTTT. Its protein is CASSVLASNTGELFF.

This sequence joins TRBV27 and TRBJ1-2; no definite D call. Germline V CDR1 and CDR2: MNHEY, SMNVEV (reference sequence). Between the trimmed V and J ends, which lost 6 bases and 0 bases, there was a span of 11 bases. The CDR3 runs to 14 residues. CDR3 loop: CASSDGGSNYGYTF. The CDR3 bases are TGTGCCAGCAGCGATGGCGGTTCTAACTATGGCTACACCTTC.

CDR3 residues: CASSLGGTAQETQYF. The CDR3 region has the DNA TGTGCCAGCAGTTTGGGTGGGACAGCTCAAGAGACCCAGTACTTC. The chain couples TRBV28 to TRBJ2-5, with 7 bases that match TRBD1. Germline CDR1 is MDHEN and CDR2 is SYDVKM. V gave up 3 bases and J gave up 2 bases; unmatched junction bases: 6. The CDR3 is 15 residues long.

J is TRBJ2-3 and V is TRBV7-6; possibly TRBD2 for D (5 bases). The germline CDR1 and CDR2 sequences are SGHVS and FNYEAQ. CDR3 size: 15 residues. The germline V and J ends were trimmed by 5 bases and 1 base, with 13 bases remaining between them. The CDR3 here is CASSPEGLGTDTQYF. The CDR3 DNA is TGTGCCAGCAGCCCCGAGGGCCTGGGCACAGATACGCAGTATTTT.

V is TRBV2 and J is TRBJ2-1; 8 positions agree with TRBD2. Germline V gene lookup returns CDR1 SNHLY and CDR2 FYNNEI. Trimming at V came to 4 bases and at J to 5 bases, leaving 4 bases not matched to a gene. CDR3 length: 14 residues. The CDR3 DNA reads TGTGCCAGCAGTGTTGGGACTAGGGACAATGAGCAGTTCTTC. Translated, it gives CASSVGTRDNEQFF.

This chain uses TRBV2 with TRBJ2-5; no firm D call. The J call may not be correct, given that the DNA end is closer to TRBJ2-7. Germline V lookup: CDR1 SNHLY, CDR2 FYNNEI. The CDR3 runs 12 residues. CDR3: CASSGGVYEQYF. The DNA of the CDR3 is TGTGCCAGCAGTGGCGGCGTTTACGAGCAGTACTTC.

The chain joins TRBV27 to TRBJ1-5, with a weak D call TRBD1 (6 bases). The germline gives CDR1 MNHEY, CDR2 SMNVEV (reference sequence). The length of the CDR3 is 15 residues. V was trimmed by 6 bases and J by 2 bases, leaving 14 bases between them. The CDR3 sequence is CASRSPGAGNQPQHF. The CDR3 coding sequence is TGTGCCAGCAGATCCCCAGGGGCAGGCAATCAGCCCCAGCATTTT.

The chain couples TRBV19 to TRBJ1-1, with 7 bases that match TRBD1. The CDR3 totals 14 residues. The V and J ends lost 5 bases and 4 bases, in that order; junction bases with no gene match: 7. CDR1 is LNHDA and CDR2 is SQIVND in the germline V gene (reference sequence). In DNA, the CDR3 is TGTGCCAGTAGTGCGAGAACAGGGGCCACTGAAGCTTTCTTT. Translated: CASSARTGATEAFF. Supplemented by reference TRBV19 and TRBJ1-1, the full variable domain reads DGGITQSPKYLFRKEGQNVTLSCEQNLNHDAMYWYRQDPGQGLRLIYYSQIVNDFQKGDIAEGYSVSREKKESFPLTVTSAQKNPTAFYLCASSARTGATEAFFGQGTRLTVV.

The J gene is TRBJ2-1, the V gene TRBV28, with D maybe TRBD2 (6 bases). Germline CDR1 is MDHEN and CDR2 is SYDVKM. CDR3 size: 15 residues. Trimming took 7 bases from V and 7 from J, leaving 20 bases between them. CDR3 residues: CASTEILSGLNEQFF. The CDR3, as DNA: TGTGCCAGCACCGAAATCCTAAGCGGGCTAAATGAGCAGTTCTTC. Combining the CDR3 with reference TRBV28 and TRBJ2-1 gives the whole variable domain DVKVTQSSRYLVKRTGEKVFLECVQDMDHENMFWYRQDPGLGLRLIYFSYDVKMKEKGDIPEGYSVSREKKERFSLILESASTNQTSMYLCASTEILSGLNEQFFGPGTRLTVL.

This clone was recorded only once. This chain connects TRBV7-3 to TRBJ2-3, with TRBD1 matching over 8 bases. This CDR3 has 17 residues. J was trimmed by 2 bases and V by 5 bases; bases with no gene match: 12. Per germline, CDR1 SGHTA and CDR2 FQGTGA. CDR3 bases: TGTGCCAGCAGCCCCCAGACGCCGACAGGGGTCACAGATACGCAGTATTTT. Its protein is CASSPQTPTGVTDTQYF. Full variable domain (missing parts from reference TRBV7-3 and TRBJ2-3): GAGVSQTPSNKVTEKGKYVELRCDPISGHTALYWYRQSLGQGPEFLIYFQGTGAADDSGLPNDRFFAVRPEGSVSTLKIQRTERGDSAVYLCASSPQTPTGVTDTQYFGPGTRLTVL.